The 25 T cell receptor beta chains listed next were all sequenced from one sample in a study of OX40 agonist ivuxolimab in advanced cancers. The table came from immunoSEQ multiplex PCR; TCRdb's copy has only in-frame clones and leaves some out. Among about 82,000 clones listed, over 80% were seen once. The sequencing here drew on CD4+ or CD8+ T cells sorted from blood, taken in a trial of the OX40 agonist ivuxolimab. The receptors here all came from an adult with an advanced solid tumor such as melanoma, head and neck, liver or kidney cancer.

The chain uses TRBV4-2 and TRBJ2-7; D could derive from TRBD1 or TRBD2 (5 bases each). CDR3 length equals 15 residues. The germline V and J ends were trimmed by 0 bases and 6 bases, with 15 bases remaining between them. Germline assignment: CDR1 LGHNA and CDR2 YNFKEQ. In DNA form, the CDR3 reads TGTGCCAGCAGCCAAGATCTACATGGGGGATCCGAGCAGTACTTC. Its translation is CASSQDLHGGSEQYF.

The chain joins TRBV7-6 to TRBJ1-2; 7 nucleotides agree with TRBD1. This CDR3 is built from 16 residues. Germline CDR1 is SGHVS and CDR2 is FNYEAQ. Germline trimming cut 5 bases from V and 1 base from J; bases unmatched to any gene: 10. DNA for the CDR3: TGTGCCAGCAGCATGATCCGGGACAGCAATAACTATGGCTACACCTTC. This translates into CASSMIRDSNNYGYTF.

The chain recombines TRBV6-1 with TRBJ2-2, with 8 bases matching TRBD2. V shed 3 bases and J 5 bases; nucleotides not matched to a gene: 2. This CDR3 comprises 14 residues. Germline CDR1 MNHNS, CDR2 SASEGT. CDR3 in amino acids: CASSEREETGELFF. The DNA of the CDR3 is TGTGCCAGCAGTGAGCGGGAGGAAACCGGGGAGCTGTTTTTT.

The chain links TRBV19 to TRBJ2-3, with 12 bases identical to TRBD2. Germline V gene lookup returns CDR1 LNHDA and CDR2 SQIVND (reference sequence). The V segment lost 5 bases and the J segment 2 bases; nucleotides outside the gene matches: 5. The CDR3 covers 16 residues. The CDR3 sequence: CASSFGLAGFTDTQYF. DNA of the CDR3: TGTGCCAGTAGTTTTGGACTAGCGGGATTCACAGATACGCAGTATTTT.

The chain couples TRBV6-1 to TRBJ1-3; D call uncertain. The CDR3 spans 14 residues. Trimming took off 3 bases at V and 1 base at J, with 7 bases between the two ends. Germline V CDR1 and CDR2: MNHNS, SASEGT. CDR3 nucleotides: TGTGCCAGCAGTGACCAGGAGTCTGGAAACACCATATATTTT. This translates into CASSDQESGNTIYF.

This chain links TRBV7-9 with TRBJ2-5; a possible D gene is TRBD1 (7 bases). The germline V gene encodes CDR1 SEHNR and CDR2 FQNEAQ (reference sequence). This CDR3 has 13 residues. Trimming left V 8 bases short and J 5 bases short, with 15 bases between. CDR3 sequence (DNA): TGTGCCAGCGACTGGAGGGGGCTGGAGACCCAGTACTTC. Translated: CASDWRGLETQYF.

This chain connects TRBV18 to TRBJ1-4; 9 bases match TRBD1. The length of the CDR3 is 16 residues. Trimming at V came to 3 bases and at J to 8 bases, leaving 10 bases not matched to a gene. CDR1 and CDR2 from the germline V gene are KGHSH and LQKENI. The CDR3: CASSPLPWTGVEKLFF. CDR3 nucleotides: TGTGCCAGCTCACCCTTGCCCTGGACAGGGGTGGAAAAACTGTTTTTT.

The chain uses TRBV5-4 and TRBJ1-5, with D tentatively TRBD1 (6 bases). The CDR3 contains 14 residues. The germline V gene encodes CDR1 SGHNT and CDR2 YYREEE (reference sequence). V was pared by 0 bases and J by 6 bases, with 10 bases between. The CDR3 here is CASSLVGGGQPQHF. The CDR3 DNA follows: TGTGCCAGCAGCTTGGTCGGGGGCGGTCAGCCCCAGCATTTT.

The CDR3 bases are TGTGCCAGCAGCTTAGCCCCCATTCAGAAATACAATGAGCAGTTCTTC. Residues: CASSLAPIQKYNEQFF. The chain has TRBV11-2 and TRBJ2-1; no reliable D call. This CDR3 contains 16 residues. Trimming stripped 1 base from V and 4 bases from J, with 14 bases between. Per the germline V gene, CDR1 is SGHAT and CDR2 is FQNNGV. Based on the CDR3 plus reference TRBV11-2 and TRBJ2-1, the full variable domain is EAGVAQSPRYKIIEKRQSVAFWCNPISGHATLYWYQQILGQGPKLLIQFQNNGVVDDSQLPKDRFSAERLKGVDSTLKIQPAKLEDSAVYLCASSLAPIQKYNEQFFGPGTRLTVL.

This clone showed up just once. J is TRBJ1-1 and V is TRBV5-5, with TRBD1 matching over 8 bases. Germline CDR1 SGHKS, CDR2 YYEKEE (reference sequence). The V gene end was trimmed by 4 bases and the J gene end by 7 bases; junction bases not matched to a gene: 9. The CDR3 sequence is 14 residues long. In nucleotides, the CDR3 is TGTGCCAGCAGCCCTGCTACAGGGGGGGTTGAAGCTTTCTTT. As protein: CASSPATGGVEAFF.

Here the CDR3 reads CASSVGDRSGGPDYGYTF. Here the CDR3 DNA reads TGTGCCAGCAGCGTAGGGGACCGTAGTGGGGGGCCTGACTATGGCTACACCTTC. This chain links TRBV9 with TRBJ1-2, with TRBD1 as a possible D gene (6 bases). Germline CDR1 and CDR2: SGDLS and YYNGEE. The CDR3 totals 18 residues. Trimming took off 0 bases at V and 3 bases at J, with 21 bases between the two ends.

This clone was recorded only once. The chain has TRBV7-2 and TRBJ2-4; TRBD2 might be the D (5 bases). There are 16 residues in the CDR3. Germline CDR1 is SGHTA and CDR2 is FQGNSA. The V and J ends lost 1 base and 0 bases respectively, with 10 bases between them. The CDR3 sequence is CASSLEDGLAKNIQYF. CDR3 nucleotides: TGTGCCAGCAGCTTAGAGGACGGACTAGCCAAAAACATTCAGTACTTC.

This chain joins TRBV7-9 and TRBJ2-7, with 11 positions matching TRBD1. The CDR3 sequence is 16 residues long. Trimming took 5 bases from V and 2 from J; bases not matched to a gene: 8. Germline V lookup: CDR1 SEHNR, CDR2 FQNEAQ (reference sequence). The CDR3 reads CASSLPGTGGTYEQYF. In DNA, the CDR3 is TGTGCCAGCAGCCTCCCAGGGACAGGGGGAACCTACGAGCAGTACTTC.

The chain's CDR3 is CASSVGGQGGREQYF. In DNA form, the CDR3 reads TGTGCCAGCAGCGTAGGTGGTCAGGGAGGGCGCGAGCAGTACTTC. The V gene is TRBV9, the J gene TRBJ2-7, with 7 positions matching TRBD2. From germline, CDR1 is SGDLS and CDR2 YYNGEE. The junction had 9 bases not matched to a gene; V was cut back by 0 bases and J by 6 bases. This CDR3 comprises 15 residues.

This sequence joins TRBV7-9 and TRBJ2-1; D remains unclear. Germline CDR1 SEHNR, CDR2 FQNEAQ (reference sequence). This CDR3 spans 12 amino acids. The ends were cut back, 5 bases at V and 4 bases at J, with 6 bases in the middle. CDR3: CASSQTYNEQFF. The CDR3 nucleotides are TGTGCCAGCAGCCAGACATACAATGAGCAGTTCTTC.

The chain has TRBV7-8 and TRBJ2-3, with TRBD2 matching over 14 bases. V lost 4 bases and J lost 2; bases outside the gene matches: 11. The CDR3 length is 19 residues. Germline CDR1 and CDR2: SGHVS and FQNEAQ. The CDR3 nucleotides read TGTGCCAGCAGCTCGCGACTAGCGGGGGGGACCATAATCACAGATACGCAGTATTTT. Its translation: CASSSRLAGGTIITDTQYF. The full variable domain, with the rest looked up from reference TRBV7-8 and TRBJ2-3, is GAGVSQSPRYKVAKRGQDVALRCDPISGHVSLFWYQQALGQGPEFLTYFQNEAQLDKSGLPSDRFFAERPEGSVSTLKIQRTQQEDSAVYLCASSSRLAGGTIITDTQYFGPGTRLTVL.

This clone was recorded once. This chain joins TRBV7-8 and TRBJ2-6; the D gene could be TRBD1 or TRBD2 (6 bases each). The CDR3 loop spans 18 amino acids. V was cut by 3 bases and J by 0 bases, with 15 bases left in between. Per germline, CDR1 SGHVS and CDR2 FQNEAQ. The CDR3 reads CASSFTGGRSSGANVLTF. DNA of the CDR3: TGTGCCAGCAGCTTTACCGGGGGCCGGAGCTCTGGGGCCAACGTCCTGACTTTC. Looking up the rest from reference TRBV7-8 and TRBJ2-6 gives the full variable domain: GAGVSQSPRYKVAKRGQDVALRCDPISGHVSLFWYQQALGQGPEFLTYFQNEAQLDKSGLPSDRFFAERPEGSVSTLKIQRTQQEDSAVYLCASSFTGGRSSGANVLTFGAGSRLTVL.

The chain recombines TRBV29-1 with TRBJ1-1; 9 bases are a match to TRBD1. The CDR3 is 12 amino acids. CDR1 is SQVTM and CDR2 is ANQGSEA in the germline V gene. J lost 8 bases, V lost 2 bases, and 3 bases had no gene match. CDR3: CSVETGGVEAFF. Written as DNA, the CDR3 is TGCAGCGTTGAAACAGGGGGCGTAGAAGCTTTCTTT.

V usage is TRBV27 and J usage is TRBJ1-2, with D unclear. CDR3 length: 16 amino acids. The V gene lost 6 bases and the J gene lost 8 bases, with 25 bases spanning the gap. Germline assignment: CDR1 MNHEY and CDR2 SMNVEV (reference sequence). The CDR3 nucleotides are TGTGCCAGCAGCCTTATAGACCGCTCGGGGATAGAGGGCTACACCTTC. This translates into CASSLIDRSGIEGYTF.

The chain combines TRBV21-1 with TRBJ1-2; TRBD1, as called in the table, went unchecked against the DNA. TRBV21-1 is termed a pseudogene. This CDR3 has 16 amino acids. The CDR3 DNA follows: TGTGCCAGCAGCAAAGCCTCCCAAGGGGGCGGCAATGGCTACACCTTC. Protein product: CASSKASQGGGNGYTF.

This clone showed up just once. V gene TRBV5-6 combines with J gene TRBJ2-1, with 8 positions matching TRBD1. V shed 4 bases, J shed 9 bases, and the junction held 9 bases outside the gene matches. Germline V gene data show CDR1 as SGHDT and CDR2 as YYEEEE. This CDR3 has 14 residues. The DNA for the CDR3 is TGTGCCAGCAGCCCCATGACAGGGGTCGGTGAGCAGTTCTTC. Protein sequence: CASSPMTGVGEQFF.

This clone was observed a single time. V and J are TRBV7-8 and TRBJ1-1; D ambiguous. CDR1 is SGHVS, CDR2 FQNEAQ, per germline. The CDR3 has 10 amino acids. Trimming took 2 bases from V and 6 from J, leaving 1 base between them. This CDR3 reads CASSLSEAFF. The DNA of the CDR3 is TGTGCCAGCAGCTTATCTGAAGCTTTCTTT.

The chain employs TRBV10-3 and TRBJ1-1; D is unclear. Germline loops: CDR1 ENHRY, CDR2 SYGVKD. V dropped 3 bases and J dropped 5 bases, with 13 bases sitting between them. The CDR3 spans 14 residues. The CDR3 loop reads CAISDRSGQTEAFF. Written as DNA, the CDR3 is TGTGCCATCAGTGACCGTAGCGGGCAAACTGAAGCTTTCTTT.

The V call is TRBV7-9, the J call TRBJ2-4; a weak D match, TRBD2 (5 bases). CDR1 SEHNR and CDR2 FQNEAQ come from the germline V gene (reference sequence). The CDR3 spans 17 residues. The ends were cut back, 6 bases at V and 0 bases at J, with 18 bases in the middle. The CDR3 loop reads CASSHSGRVLAKNIQYF. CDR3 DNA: TGTGCCAGCAGTCATAGTGGGAGAGTCCTAGCCAAAAACATTCAGTACTTC.

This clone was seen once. CDR3 protein: CASSIVPPALSGNTIYF. The CDR3 nucleotides are TGTGCCAGTAGTATAGTCCCCCCGGCACTCTCTGGAAACACCATATATTTT. The chain links TRBV19 to TRBJ1-3, with D unresolved. Germline values: CDR1 LNHDA, CDR2 SQIVND (reference sequence). The CDR3 extends over 17 amino acids. Trimming removed 1 base at V and 0 bases at J, with 13 bases between.